The 26 T cell receptor beta chains reported below all come from one sample, sequenced in a study of blood T cell repertoires in COVID-19. Sequencing was performed with immunoSEQ multiplex PCR; in TCRdb, only in-frame clones are kept and a portion is missing. The sample carries a few hundred thousand clones, around 86% recorded once. Specimen: PBMCs or T cells enriched from blood (not recorded which). These receptors originate from a young man in a cohort exposed to, infected with or recovered from COVID-19 (not recorded which).

The gene calls are TRBV7-9 and TRBJ1-3, with D unclear. The V and J ends lost 2 bases and 0 bases respectively, with 5 bases between them. The CDR3 covers 14 residues. The germline V gene encodes CDR1 SEHNR and CDR2 FQNEAQ (reference sequence). CDR3 in amino acids: CASSLPNSGNTIYF. CDR3 in DNA: TGTGCCAGCAGCTTACCTAACTCTGGAAACACCATATATTTT.

This clone was picked up a small number of times. CDR3 bases: TGTGCCAGCAGCTCATCCGACAGGGGAAGTGGGGTTTACGAGCAGTACTTC. This sequence encodes CASSSSDRGSGVYEQYF. The chain joins TRBV5-5 to TRBJ2-7, with 8 nucleotides matching TRBD1. The CDR3 extends over 17 amino acids. CDR1 is SGHKS and CDR2 is YYEKEE in the germline V gene (reference sequence). J gave up 4 bases and V 3 bases, and 15 bases lay outside the gene matches.

The V call is TRBV7-3, the J call TRBJ2-2, with a tentative D call TRBD1 (5 bases). The CDR3 totals 15 residues. Trimming removed 6 bases at V and 0 bases at J, with 11 bases between. From germline, CDR1 is SGHTA and CDR2 FQGTGA. The CDR3 is CASRRDRTNTGELFF. The CDR3 DNA reads TGTGCCAGCAGGCGAGACAGAACGAACACCGGGGAGCTGTTTTTT.

This chain links TRBV29-1 with TRBJ1-1; TRBD1 matches at 9 bases. The CDR3 covers 14 residues. The V segment lost 6 bases and the J segment 4 bases; nucleotides outside the gene matches: 9. Germline V gene data show CDR1 as SQVTM and CDR2 as ANQGSEA. The CDR3 region has the DNA TGCAGCGTCGGTCCGGGACAGGGAGCCACTGAAGCTTTCTTT. It translates to CSVGPGQGATEAFF.

The chain employs TRBV28 and TRBJ2-3, with 12 positions matching TRBD2. CDR3 length equals 17 residues. From germline, CDR1 is MDHEN and CDR2 SYDVKM. V was pared by 8 bases and J by 6 bases, with 15 bases of the junction left unmatched. CDR3 nucleotides: TGTGCCAGCTTGGGGCCCTCACTAGCGGGAGGTTTGGATACGCAGTATTTT. It specifies CASLGPSLAGGLDTQYF. The whole variable domain, filled in from reference TRBV28 and TRBJ2-3, reads DVKVTQSSRYLVKRTGEKVFLECVQDMDHENMFWYRQDPGLGLRLIYFSYDVKMKEKGDIPEGYSVSREKKERFSLILESASTNQTSMYLCASLGPSLAGGLDTQYFGPGTRLTVL.

V and J are TRBV5-1 and TRBJ2-2; 7 nucleotides line up with TRBD1. With V trimmed by 0 bases and J by 0 bases, 5 bases remained unmatched. Germline values: CDR1 SGHRS, CDR2 YFSETQ. The CDR3 has 17 amino acids. CDR3 nucleotide sequence: TGCGCCAGCAGCTTGGGAGCCGGGACAGCGAACACCGGGGAGCTGTTTTTT. Translated, it gives CASSLGAGTANTGELFF.

The rearrangement links TRBV5-1 to TRBJ1-3; no clear D gene. Germline CDR1 reads SGHRS; CDR2 reads YFSETQ. V was clipped by 0 bases and J by 3 bases, with 10 bases between them. The CDR3 sequence is 15 residues long. CDR3 coding DNA: TGCGCCAGCAGCTTGGCATCGAGCCGTGGAAACACCATATATTTT. Translated: CASSLASSRGNTIYF.

The chain combines TRBV9 with TRBJ2-2, with D tentatively TRBD2 (6 bases). The CDR3 has 17 amino acids. Germline-derived CDR1 and CDR2 are SGDLS and YYNGEE. V was trimmed by 0 bases and J by 4 bases, leaving 16 bases between them. The CDR3, as DNA: TGTGCCAGCAGCGTAGGAGGAGGGAGGACCAGCACCGGGGAGCTGTTTTTT. Translation: CASSVGGGRTSTGELFF.

V is TRBV28 and J is TRBJ2-1; 7 bases fit TRBD1. Germline V gives CDR1 MDHEN, CDR2 SYDVKM. With 6 bases clipped from V and 1 base from J, the junction kept 6 bases outside the gene matches. The CDR3 length is 15 residues. CDR3 DNA: TGTGCCAGCAGCACTCACAGGGGTTCCTACAATGAGCAGTTCTTC. Amino acid sequence: CASSTHRGSYNEQFF. The full variable domain, rest sourced from reference TRBV28 and TRBJ2-1, is DVKVTQSSRYLVKRTGEKVFLECVQDMDHENMFWYRQDPGLGLRLIYFSYDVKMKEKGDIPEGYSVSREKKERFSLILESASTNQTSMYLCASSTHRGSYNEQFFGPGTRLTVL.

The chain combines TRBV28 with TRBJ1-1, with unresolved D. Trimming stripped 2 bases from V and 4 bases from J, with 8 bases between. Germline CDR1 MDHEN, CDR2 SYDVKM. The CDR3 is 13 residues long. CDR3 loop: CASSLVLATEAFF. The CDR3 coding sequence is TGTGCCAGCAGTTTAGTACTCGCCACTGAAGCTTTCTTT.

The chain employs TRBV7-2 and TRBJ1-4; possibly TRBD1 for D (6 bases). V shed 1 base and J shed 6 bases, with 18 bases lying between them. Germline CDR1 reads SGHTA; CDR2 reads FQGNSA. The CDR3 loop spans 17 amino acids. CDR3: CASSLDDVGRTDEKLFF. DNA of the CDR3: TGTGCCAGCAGCTTAGATGATGTGGGTCGGACAGATGAAAAACTGTTTTTT. Complete variable domain (other parts from reference TRBV7-2 and TRBJ1-4): GAGVSQSPSNKVTEKGKDVELRCDPISGHTALYWYRQSLGQGLEFLIYFQGNSAPDKSGLPSDRFSAERTGGSVSTLTIQRTQQEDSAVYLCASSLDDVGRTDEKLFFGSGTQLSVL.

In the case of this clone: At one end the junction does not follow the germline gene, possibly because of a read error. The CDR3, as DNA: TGCAGCCCCGGGGGAAGGCGTTTC. Translated, it gives CSPGGRRF. The V call is TRBV29-1, the J call TRBJ1-2; TRBD1 might be the D (5 bases). CDR1 and CDR2 (germline): SQVTM, ANQGSEA. The CDR3 is 8 amino acids.

As regards this clone: Germline and junction disagree at one end, which may indicate a read error. The V call is TRBV29-1, the J call TRBJ2-5; perhaps TRBD2 as D (7 bases). Germline V gene data show CDR1 as SQVTM and CDR2 as ANQGSEA. The CDR3 is 15 residues long. The CDR3 DNA is TGCAGCGTCGCCACAGGGAGGGCTGTCCAACAGACCCAGTACTTC. Its protein product is CSVATGRAVQQTQYF.

This clone was observed once. The chain combines TRBV5-1 with TRBJ2-7; possible D gene TRBD1, 5 bases. Germline CDR1 and CDR2: SGHRS and YFSETQ. The CDR3 spans 13 residues. Trimming stripped 3 bases from V and 4 bases from J, with 11 bases between. As DNA, the CDR3 is TGCGCCAGCAGCTCCCGGAAGGGGTACGAGCAGTACTTC. Its protein product is CASSSRKGYEQYF.

This chain links TRBV5-1 with TRBJ1-4; TRBD1 matches at 10 bases. Trimming cost V 3 bases and J 0 bases; bases outside gene matches: 2. In germline, CDR1 is SGHRS, CDR2 YFSETQ. The CDR3 runs to 16 residues. DNA of the CDR3: TGCGCCAGCAGCTATGGACAGGGGGCAACTAATGAAAAACTGTTTTTT. It yields the protein CASSYGQGATNEKLFF.

The rearrangement links TRBV28 to TRBJ1-2, with D perhaps TRBD1 (5 bases). The CDR3 length is 13 residues. Germline lookup yields CDR1 MDHEN and CDR2 SYDVKM. V shed 5 bases and J shed 5 bases, with 12 bases lying between them. Here the CDR3 reads CASSPDTGYGYTF. CDR3 DNA: TGTGCCAGCAGTCCTGATACAGGTTATGGCTACACCTTC.

Comment on this clone: At one end the junction does not follow the germline gene, possibly because of a read error. V usage is TRBV7-9 and J usage is TRBJ2-5, with D perhaps matching TRBD2 (5 bases). The CDR3 runs to 11 residues. CDR1 and CDR2 (germline): SEHNR, FQNEAQ (reference sequence). This CDR3 is CASSEEESQYF. CDR3 in DNA: TGTGCCAGCAGTGAGGAGGAGAGCCAGTACTTC.

The gene calls are TRBV2 and TRBJ2-1; 8 bases map to TRBD1. Germline lookup yields CDR1 SNHLY and CDR2 FYNNEI. V dropped 10 bases and J dropped 3; count of bases not matched to a gene: 11. The CDR3 covers 15 residues. The CDR3 loop reads CANHEQGVYYNEQFF. CDR3 DNA sequence: TGTGCCAACCATGAACAGGGGGTTTACTACAATGAGCAGTTCTTC.

The V and J genes are TRBV21-1 and TRBJ1-4; the table calls TRBD1, which could not be checked here. TRBV21-1 is a pseudogene locus. This CDR3 comprises 15 residues. The CDR3 DNA is TGTGCCAGCCGGGACAGCGATAAGTCGGTTGAAAAACTGTTTTTT. Its translation: CASRDSDKSVEKLFF.

This clone was counted a few times. V usage is TRBV19 and J usage is TRBJ1-5; no firm D call. The germline CDR1 and CDR2 sequences are LNHDA and SQIVND (reference sequence). This CDR3 is 12 amino acids long. Trimming stripped 10 bases from V and 1 base from J, with 8 bases between. The CDR3 here is CATQASNQPQHF. In DNA, the CDR3 is TGTGCCACACAAGCGAGCAATCAGCCCCAGCATTTT.

The sample holds one count of this clone. V and J are TRBV28 and TRBJ1-1; no definite D call. The CDR3 consists of 14 residues. Germline V CDR1 and CDR2: MDHEN, SYDVKM. V lost 5 bases and J 1 base, leaving 11 bases between the germline ends. Here the CDR3 DNA reads TGTGCCAGCAGTACGGGGAGAGGGAACACTGAAGCTTTCTTT. It specifies CASSTGRGNTEAFF.

The rearrangement links TRBV28 to TRBJ1-4; maybe TRBD1 (5 bases). Germline V lookup: CDR1 MDHEN, CDR2 SYDVKM. CDR3 length: 15 residues. V dropped 7 bases and J dropped 5 bases, with 17 bases sitting between them. In DNA form, the CDR3 reads TGTGCCAGCACTCCAGCCCAGGCAGGGAATGAAAAACTGTTTTTT. This gives the protein CASTPAQAGNEKLFF.

The V call is TRBV23-1, the J call TRBJ1-2; D remains ambiguous. TRBV23-1 falls under the ORF class, with uncertain function. This CDR3 comprises 17 residues. V dropped 2 bases and J dropped 4 bases, with 20 bases sitting between them. The DNA of the CDR3 is TGCGCCAGCAGTCAAGTGACCGGGCACTTCGGAGGCTATGGCTACACCTTC. It specifies CASSQVTGHFGGYGYTF.

V usage is TRBV5-1 and J usage is TRBJ1-2; a possible D gene is TRBD1 (6 bases). Germline V gene sequence: CDR1 SGHRS, CDR2 YFSETQ. The germline V and J ends were trimmed by 2 bases and 3 bases, with 14 bases remaining between them. The CDR3 has 15 residues. The CDR3 is CASSLKPGADYGYTF. The DNA for the CDR3 is TGCGCCAGCAGCTTAAAACCAGGGGCGGACTATGGCTACACCTTC.

This sequence joins TRBV2 and TRBJ2-5, with a weak D call TRBD1 (5 bases). Trimming shortened V by 5 bases and J by 5 bases, and 18 bases separated the two germline ends. The CDR3 extends over 15 amino acids. Germline CDR1 SNHLY, CDR2 FYNNEI. In DNA, the CDR3 is TGTGCCAGCAGTCTGCTATTGGGGCTTGAGGAGACCCAGTACTTC. Encoded protein: CASSLLLGLEETQYF.

The gene calls are TRBV28 and TRBJ1-1; no firm D call. The CDR3 sequence is 15 residues long. Looked up from germline, CDR1 is MDHEN and CDR2 is SYDVKM. The V end was cut by 5 bases, the J end by 0 bases, with 13 bases between. The CDR3 coding sequence is TGTGCCAGCAGTCCCCCACAGCACCTGAACACTGAAGCTTTCTTT. It is translated as CASSPPQHLNTEAFF.